This T cell receptor beta chain was retrieved from a study of tumor-infiltrating lymphocytes in localized non-small cell lung cancer. This clone was counted between two and nine times. The antigen remains unidentified. Germline values: CDR1 SGHVS, CDR2 FQNEAQ. The CDR3 spans 16 residues. Germline trimming cut 5 bases from V and 1 base from J; bases unmatched to any gene: 7. Overall study findings and caveats: Different pieces of the same tissue were used for each assay.

Method: immunoSEQ multiplex PCR; TCRdb's copy keeps in-frame clones and lacks some. The sample records approximately 8,000 clones, 77% being singletons. The sample was lung tumor tissue. V and J are TRBV7-8 and TRBJ2-2, with TRBD2 matching over 7 bases. The source of this sequence is a human donor with non-small cell lung cancer. CDR3 loop: CASSRAPGGNTGELFF. The DNA for the CDR3 is TGTGCCAGCAGCCGCGCCCCGGGAGGGAACACCGGGGAGCTGTTTTTT. The full variable domain, with the rest looked up from reference TRBV7-8 and TRBJ2-2, is GAGVSQSPRYKVAKRGQDVALRCDPISGHVSLFWYQQALGQGPEFLTYFQNEAQLDKSGLPSDRFFAERPEGSVSTLKIQRTQQEDSAVYLCASSRAPGGNTGELFFGEGSRLTVL.